This T cell receptor (beta chain) stems from a study of blood T cell repertoires in COVID-19. Overall study: T cells, B-cell-depleted T cells, or PBMCs provided the cDNA or gDNA that served as material.

The V and J ends lost 1 base and 8 bases, in that order; junction bases with no gene match: 4. In germline, CDR1 is SGHNT, CDR2 YENEEA. The CDR3 runs 15 residues. The repertoire was sequenced with immunoSEQ multiplex PCR; TCRdb's copy has only in-frame clones and lacks some. Here the sample spans about 92,000 clones, around 80% being singletons. J is TRBJ1-4 and V is TRBV11-3; 10 nucleotides agree with TRBD1. The sample taken for sequencing was peripheral blood. The origin of this receptor is a woman over 75 with active or convalescent COVID-19. This chain's CDR3 is CASSLVPDRGEKLFF. The CDR3 bases are TGTGCCAGCAGCTTAGTTCCGGACAGGGGGGAAAAACTGTTTTTT.